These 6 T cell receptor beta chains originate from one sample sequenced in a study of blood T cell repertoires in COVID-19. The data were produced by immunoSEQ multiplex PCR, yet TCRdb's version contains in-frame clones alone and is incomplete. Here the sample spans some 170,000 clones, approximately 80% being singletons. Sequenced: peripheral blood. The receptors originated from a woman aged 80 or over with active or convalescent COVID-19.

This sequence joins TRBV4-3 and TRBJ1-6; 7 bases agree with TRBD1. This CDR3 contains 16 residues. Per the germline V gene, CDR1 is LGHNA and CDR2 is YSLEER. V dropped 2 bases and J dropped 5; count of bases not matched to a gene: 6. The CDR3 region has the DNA TGCGCCAGCAGCCAATCACACAGGGGCAATAATTCACCCCTCCACTTT. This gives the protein CASSQSHRGNNSPLHF.

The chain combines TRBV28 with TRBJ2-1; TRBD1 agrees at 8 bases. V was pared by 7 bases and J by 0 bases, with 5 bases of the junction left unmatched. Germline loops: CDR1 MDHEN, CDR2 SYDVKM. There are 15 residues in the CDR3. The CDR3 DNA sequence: TGTGCCAGCACCAGACAGGGGAGCTCCTACAATGAGCAGTTCTTC. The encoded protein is CASTRQGSSYNEQFF. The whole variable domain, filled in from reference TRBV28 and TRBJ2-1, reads DVKVTQSSRYLVKRTGEKVFLECVQDMDHENMFWYRQDPGLGLRLIYFSYDVKMKEKGDIPEGYSVSREKKERFSLILESASTNQTSMYLCASTRQGSSYNEQFFGPGTRLTVL.

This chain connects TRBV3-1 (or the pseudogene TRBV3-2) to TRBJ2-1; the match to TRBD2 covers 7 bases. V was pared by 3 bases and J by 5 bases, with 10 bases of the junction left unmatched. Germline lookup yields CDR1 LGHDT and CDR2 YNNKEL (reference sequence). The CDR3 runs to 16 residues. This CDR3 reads CASSHRLTSLDNEQFF. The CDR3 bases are TGTGCCAGCAGCCACCGGCTGACTAGCCTCGACAATGAGCAGTTCTTC.

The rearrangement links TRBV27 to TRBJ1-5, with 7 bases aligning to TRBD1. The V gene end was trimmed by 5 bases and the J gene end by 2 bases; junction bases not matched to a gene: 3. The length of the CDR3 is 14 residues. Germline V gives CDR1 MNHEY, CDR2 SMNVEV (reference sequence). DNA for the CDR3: TGTGCCAGCAGTCGTACAGGGGGCAATCAGCCCCAGCATTTT. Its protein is CASSRTGGNQPQHF.

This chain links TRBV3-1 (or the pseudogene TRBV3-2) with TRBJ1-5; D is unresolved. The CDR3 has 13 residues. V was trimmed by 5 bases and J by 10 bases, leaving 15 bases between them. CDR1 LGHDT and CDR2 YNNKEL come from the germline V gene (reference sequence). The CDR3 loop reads CASSVTPSDPQHF. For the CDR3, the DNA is TGTGCCAGCAGCGTGACTCCTTCCGACCCCCAGCATTTT.

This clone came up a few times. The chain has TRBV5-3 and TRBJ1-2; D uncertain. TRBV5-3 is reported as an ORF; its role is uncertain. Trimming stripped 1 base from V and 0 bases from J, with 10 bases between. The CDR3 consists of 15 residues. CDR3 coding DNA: TGTGCCAGAAGCTTGCAAATCTTAGCTAACTATGGCTACACCTTC. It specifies CARSLQILANYGYTF.